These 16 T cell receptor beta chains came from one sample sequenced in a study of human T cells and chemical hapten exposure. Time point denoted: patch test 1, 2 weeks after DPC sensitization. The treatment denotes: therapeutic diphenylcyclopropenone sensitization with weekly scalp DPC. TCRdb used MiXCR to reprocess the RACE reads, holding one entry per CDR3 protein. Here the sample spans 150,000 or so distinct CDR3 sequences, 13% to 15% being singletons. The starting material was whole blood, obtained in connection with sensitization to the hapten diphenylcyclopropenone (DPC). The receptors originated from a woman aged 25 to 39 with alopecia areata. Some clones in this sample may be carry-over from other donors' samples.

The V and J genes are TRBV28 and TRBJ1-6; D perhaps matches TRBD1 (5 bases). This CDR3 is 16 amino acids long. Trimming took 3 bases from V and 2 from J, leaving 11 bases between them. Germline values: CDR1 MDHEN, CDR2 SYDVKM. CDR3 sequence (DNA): TGTGCCAGCAGTTTGGGGGGGATGCCCTATAATTCACCCCTCCACTTT. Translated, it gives CASSLGGMPYNSPLHF. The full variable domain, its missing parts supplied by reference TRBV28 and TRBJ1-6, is DVKVTQSSRYLVKRTGEKVFLECVQDMDHENMFWYRQDPGLGLRLIYFSYDVKMKEKGDIPEGYSVSREKKERFSLILESASTNQTSMYLCASSLGGMPYNSPLHFGNGTRLTVT.

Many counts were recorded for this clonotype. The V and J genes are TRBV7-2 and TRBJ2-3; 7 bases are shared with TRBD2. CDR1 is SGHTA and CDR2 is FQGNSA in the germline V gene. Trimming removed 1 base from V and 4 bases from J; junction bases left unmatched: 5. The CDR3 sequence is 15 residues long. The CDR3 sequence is CASSLGGGRSDTQYF. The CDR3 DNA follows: TGTGCCAGCAGCTTAGGGGGCGGGAGATCAGATACGCAGTATTTT.

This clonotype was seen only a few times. For the CDR3, the DNA is TGTGCCAGCAGTGCTGGGGCGGTGAACACTGAAGCTTTCTTT. Protein product: CASSAGAVNTEAFF. The chain joins TRBV2 to TRBJ1-1; possible D gene TRBD1, 5 bases. V was pared by 4 bases and J by 0 bases, with 9 bases between. CDR3 length: 14 amino acids. CDR1 is SNHLY, CDR2 FYNNEI, per germline.

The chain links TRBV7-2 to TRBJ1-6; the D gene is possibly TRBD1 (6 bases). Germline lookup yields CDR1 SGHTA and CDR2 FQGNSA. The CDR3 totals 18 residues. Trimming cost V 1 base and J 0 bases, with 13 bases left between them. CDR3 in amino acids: CASSLGRTGSSYNSPLHF. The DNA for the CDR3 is TGTGCCAGCAGCTTAGGAAGAACAGGGAGCTCCTATAATTCACCCCTCCACTTT.

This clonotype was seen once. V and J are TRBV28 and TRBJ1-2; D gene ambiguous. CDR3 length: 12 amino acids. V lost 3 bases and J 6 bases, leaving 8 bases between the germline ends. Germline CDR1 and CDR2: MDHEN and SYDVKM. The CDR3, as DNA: TGTGCCAGCAGTTTTGCTGGGCATGGCTACACCTTC. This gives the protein CASSFAGHGYTF.

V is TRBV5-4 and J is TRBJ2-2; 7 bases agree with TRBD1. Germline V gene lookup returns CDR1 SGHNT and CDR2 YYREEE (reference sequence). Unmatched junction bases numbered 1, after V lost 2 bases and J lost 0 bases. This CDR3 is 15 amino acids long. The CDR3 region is CASSLQGTNTGELFF. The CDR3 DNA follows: TGTGCCAGCAGCTTACAGGGGACGAACACCGGGGAGCTGTTTTTT.

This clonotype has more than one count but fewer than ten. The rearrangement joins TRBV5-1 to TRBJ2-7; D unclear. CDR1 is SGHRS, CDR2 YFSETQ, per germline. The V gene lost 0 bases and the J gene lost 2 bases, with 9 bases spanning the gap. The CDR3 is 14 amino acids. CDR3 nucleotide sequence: TGCGCCAGCAGCTTGGGTTCGCCTACCTACGAGCAGTACTTC. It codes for CASSLGSPTYEQYF.

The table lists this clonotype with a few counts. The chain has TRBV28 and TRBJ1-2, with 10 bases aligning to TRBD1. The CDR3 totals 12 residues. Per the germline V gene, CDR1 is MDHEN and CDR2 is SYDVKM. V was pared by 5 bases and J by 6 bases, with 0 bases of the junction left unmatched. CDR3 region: CASSGTGDGYTF. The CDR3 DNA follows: TGTGCCAGCAGTGGGACAGGGGATGGCTACACCTTC.

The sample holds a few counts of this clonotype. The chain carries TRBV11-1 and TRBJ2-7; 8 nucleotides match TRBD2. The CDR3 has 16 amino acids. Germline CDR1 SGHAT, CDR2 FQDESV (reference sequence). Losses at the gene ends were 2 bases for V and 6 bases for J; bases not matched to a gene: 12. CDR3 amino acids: CASSLSLAGGGSEQYF. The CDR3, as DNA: TGTGCCAGCAGCTTATCCCTAGCGGGTGGAGGATCCGAGCAGTACTTC.

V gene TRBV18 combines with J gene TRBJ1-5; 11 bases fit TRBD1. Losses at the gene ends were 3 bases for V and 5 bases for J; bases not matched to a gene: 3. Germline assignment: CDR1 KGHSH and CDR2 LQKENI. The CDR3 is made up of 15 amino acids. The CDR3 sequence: CASSPQGQGDQPQHF. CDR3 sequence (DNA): TGTGCCAGCTCACCCCAGGGACAGGGGGATCAGCCCCAGCATTTT. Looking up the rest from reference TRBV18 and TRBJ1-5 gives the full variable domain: NAGVMQNPRHLVRRRGQEARLRCSPMKGHSHVYWYRQLPEEGLKFMVYLQKENIIDESGMPKERFSAEFPKEGPSILRIQQVVRGDSAAYFCASSPQGQGDQPQHFGDGTRLSIL.

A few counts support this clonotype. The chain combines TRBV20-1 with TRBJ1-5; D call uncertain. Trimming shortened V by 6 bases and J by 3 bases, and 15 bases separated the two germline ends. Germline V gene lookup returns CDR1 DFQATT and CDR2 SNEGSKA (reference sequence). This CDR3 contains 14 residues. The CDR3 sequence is CSATVGRYNQPQHF. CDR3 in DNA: TGCAGTGCCACGGTGGGCCGCTACAATCAGCCCCAGCATTTT.

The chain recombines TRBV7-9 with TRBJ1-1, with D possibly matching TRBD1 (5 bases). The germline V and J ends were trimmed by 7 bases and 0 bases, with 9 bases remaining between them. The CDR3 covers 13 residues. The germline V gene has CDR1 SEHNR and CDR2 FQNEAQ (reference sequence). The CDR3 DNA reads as TGTGCCAGCACCGGACATTTGAACACTGAAGCTTTCTTT. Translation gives CASTGHLNTEAFF.

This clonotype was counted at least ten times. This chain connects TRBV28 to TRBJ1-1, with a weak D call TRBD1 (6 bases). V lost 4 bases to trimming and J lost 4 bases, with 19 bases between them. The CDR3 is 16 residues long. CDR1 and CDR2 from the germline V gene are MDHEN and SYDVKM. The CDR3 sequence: CASSSPAGDKGTEAFF. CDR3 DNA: TGTGCCAGCAGTTCCCCAGCTGGGGACAAGGGCACTGAAGCTTTCTTT.

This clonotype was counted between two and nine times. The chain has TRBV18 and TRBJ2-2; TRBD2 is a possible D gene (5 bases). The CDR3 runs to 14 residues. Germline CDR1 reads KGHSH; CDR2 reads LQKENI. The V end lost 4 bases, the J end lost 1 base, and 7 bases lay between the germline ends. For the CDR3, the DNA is TGTGCCAGCTCACTAGCGAAGAACACCGGGGAGCTGTTTTTT. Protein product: CASSLAKNTGELFF. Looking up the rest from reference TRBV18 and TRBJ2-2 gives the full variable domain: NAGVMQNPRHLVRRRGQEARLRCSPMKGHSHVYWYRQLPEEGLKFMVYLQKENIIDESGMPKERFSAEFPKEGPSILRIQQVVRGDSAAYFCASSLAKNTGELFFGEGSRLTVL.

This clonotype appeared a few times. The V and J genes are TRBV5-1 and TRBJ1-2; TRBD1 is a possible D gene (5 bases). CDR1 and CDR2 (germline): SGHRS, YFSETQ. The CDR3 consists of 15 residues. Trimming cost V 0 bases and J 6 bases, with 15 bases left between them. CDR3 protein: CASSLEARAGDGYTF. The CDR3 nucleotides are TGCGCCAGCAGCTTGGAGGCCAGGGCGGGAGATGGCTACACCTTC. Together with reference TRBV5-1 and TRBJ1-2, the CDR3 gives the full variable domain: KAGVTQTPRYLIKTRGQQVTLSCSPISGHRSVSWYQQTPGQGLQFLFEYFSETQRNKGNFPGRFSGRQFSNSRSEMNVSTLELGDSALYLCASSLEARAGDGYTFGSGTRLTVV.

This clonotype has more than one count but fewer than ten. The CDR3 region is CASSLPSGGAPDTQYF. CDR3 nucleotide sequence: TGTGCCAGCAGTTTACCTAGCGGGGGGGCCCCAGATACGCAGTATTTT. V and J are TRBV12-3 or TRBV12-4 and TRBJ2-3; 12 nucleotides line up with TRBD2. V was pared by 2 bases and J by 4 bases, with 4 bases of the junction left unmatched. The CDR3 covers 16 residues.